The sequence of this TCR beta chain was determined in a study of CD8 T cells in ankylosing spondylitis. Study results and caveats: Ankylosing spondylitis blood appeared to be characterized by a TCR beta motif of fewer than ten highly homologous variants. Prior work had noted some motif variants in reactive arthritis blood and synovial fluid.

This clonotype has ten or more counts. No antigen is known for it. TCR beta libraries were made by quantitative 5'-RACE with molecular barcodes. One entry per CDR3 protein, called by TCRdb with MiXCR from the 5' RACE reads. The table shows around 90,000 distinct CDR3 sequences, with 27% occurring only once. CDR1 and CDR2 from the germline V gene are SGHRS and YFSETQ. V lost 0 bases and J 3 bases, leaving 9 bases between the germline ends. The CDR3 is 14 amino acids. Sequences were obtained from blood, either unsorted or a sorted T cell fraction (not recorded which). This TCR was recovered from a male donor with ankylosing spondylitis or in good health (not recorded which). The chain uses TRBV5-1 and TRBJ1-2; no clear D gene. The CDR3 bases are TGCGCCAGCAGCTTGGCCTCTCTAGACTATGGCTACACCTTC. Translation gives CASSLASLDYGYTF.